This entry describes one T cell receptor (beta chain). No antigen is known for it. In TCRdb, the 5' RACE reads were re-called with MiXCR into one record per CDR3 protein. The table records over 100,000 distinct CDR3 sequences, roughly 11% of them present only once. This sample is drawn from a study of CD8 T cells in ankylosing spondylitis. Whole-study results and caveats: In reactive arthritis synovial fluid and blood, some motif variants had been reported before. In peripheral blood, disease-linked CD8+ clones occurred at relatively low frequencies.

The specimen sequenced was blood, either unsorted or a sorted T cell fraction (not recorded which). This TCR came from a female donor with ankylosing spondylitis or in good health (not recorded which).

This CDR3 reads CSVGTYNEQFF. The CDR3 DNA is TGCAGCGTTGGGACCTACAATGAGCAGTTCTTC. This sequence joins TRBV29-1 and TRBJ2-1, with D uncertain. Trimming took off 4 bases at V and 2 bases at J, with 3 bases between the two ends. Germline V gene data show CDR1 as SQVTM and CDR2 as ANQGSEA. There are 11 residues in the CDR3.